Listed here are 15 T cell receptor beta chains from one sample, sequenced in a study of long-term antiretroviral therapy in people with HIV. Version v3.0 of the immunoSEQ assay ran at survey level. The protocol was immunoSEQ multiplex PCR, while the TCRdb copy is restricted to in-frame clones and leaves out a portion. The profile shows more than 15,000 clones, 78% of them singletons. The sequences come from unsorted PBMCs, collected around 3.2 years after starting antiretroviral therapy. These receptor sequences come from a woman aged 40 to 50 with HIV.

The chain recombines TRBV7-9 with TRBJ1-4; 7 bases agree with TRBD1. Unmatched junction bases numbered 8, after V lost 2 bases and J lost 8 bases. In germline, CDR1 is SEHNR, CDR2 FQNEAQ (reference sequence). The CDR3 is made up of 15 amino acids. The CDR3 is CASSLRRQGSEKLFF. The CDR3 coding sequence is TGTGCCAGCAGCTTAAGGAGACAGGGTAGCGAAAAACTGTTTTTT.

The CDR3 protein is CASSPAAERSNQPQHF. The CDR3 coding sequence is TGTGCCAGCTCACCGGCAGCCGAGAGGAGCAATCAGCCCCAGCATTTT. V usage is TRBV18 and J usage is TRBJ1-5; D is ambiguous. With 3 bases removed from V and 1 base from J, the gap between germline ends came to 13 bases. This CDR3 has 16 amino acids. Germline values: CDR1 KGHSH, CDR2 LQKENI.

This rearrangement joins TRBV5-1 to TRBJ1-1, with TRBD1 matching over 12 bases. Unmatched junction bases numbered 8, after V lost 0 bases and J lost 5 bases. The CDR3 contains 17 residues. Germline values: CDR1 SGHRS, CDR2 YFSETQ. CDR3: CASSLGIRDRGLTEAFF. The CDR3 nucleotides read TGCGCCAGCAGCTTGGGTATAAGGGACAGGGGGCTTACTGAAGCTTTCTTT.

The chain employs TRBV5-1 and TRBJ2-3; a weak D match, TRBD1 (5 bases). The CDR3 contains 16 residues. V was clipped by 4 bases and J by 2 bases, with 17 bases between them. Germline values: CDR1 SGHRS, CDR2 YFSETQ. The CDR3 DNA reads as TGCGCCAGCAGCACACCCCCCGACAGCCTCACAGATACGCAGTATTTT. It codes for CASSTPPDSLTDTQYF.

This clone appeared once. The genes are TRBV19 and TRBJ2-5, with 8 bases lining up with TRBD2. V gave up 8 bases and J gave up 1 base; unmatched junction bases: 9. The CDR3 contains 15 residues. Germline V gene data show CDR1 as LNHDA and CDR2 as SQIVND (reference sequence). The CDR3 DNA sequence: TGTGCCAGTTCGCTGGGGCGGGGGGTCCAAGAGACCCAGTACTTC. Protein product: CASSLGRGVQETQYF. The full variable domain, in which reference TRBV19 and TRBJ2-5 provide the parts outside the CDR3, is DGGITQSPKYLFRKEGQNVTLSCEQNLNHDAMYWYRQDPGQGLRLIYYSQIVNDFQKGDIAEGYSVSREKKESFPLTVTSAQKNPTAFYLCASSLGRGVQETQYFGPGTRLLVL.

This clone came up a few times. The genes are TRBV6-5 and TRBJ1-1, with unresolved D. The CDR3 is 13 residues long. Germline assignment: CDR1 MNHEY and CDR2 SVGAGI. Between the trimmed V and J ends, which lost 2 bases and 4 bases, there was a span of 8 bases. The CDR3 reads CASSYATSTEAFF. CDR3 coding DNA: TGTGCCAGCAGTTACGCCACTAGCACTGAAGCTTTCTTT.

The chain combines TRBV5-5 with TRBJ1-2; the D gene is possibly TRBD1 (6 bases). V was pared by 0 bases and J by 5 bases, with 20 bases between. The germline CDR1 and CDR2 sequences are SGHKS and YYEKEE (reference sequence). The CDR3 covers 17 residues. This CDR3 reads CASSLDSLAGARYGYTF. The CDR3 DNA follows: TGTGCCAGCAGCTTGGATTCCCTGGCGGGGGCTCGGTATGGCTACACCTTC.

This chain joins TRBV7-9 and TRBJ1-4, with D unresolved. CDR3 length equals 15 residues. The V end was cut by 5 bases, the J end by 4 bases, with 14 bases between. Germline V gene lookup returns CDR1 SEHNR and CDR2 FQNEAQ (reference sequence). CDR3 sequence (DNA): TGTGCCAGCAGCGCCTACCCGAGCTATAATGAAAAACTGTTTTTT. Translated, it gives CASSAYPSYNEKLFF.

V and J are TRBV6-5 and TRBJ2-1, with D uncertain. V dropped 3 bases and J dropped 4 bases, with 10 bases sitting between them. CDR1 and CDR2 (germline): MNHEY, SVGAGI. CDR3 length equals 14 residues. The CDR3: CASSYSAEYNEQFF. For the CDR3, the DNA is TGTGCCAGCAGTTATTCAGCCGAATACAATGAGCAGTTCTTC.

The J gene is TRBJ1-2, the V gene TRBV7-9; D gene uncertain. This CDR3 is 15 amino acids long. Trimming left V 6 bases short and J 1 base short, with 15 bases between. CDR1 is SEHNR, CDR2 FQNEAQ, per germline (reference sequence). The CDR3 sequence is CASRPLSPNNYGYTF. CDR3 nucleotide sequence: TGTGCCAGCAGGCCTTTGAGTCCTAATAACTATGGCTACACCTTC.

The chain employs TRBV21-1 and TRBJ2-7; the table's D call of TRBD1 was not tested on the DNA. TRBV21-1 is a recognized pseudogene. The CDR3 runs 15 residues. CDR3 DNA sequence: TGTGCCAGCAGCTCCCGGGACAGGGCGAACTACGAGCAGTACTTC. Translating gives CASSSRDRANYEQYF.

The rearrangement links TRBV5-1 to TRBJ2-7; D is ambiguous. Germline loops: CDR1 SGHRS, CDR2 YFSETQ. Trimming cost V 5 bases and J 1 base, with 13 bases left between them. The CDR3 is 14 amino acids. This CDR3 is CASRGGEGSYEQYF. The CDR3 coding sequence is TGCGCCAGCAGAGGCGGAGAAGGGTCCTACGAGCAGTACTTC.

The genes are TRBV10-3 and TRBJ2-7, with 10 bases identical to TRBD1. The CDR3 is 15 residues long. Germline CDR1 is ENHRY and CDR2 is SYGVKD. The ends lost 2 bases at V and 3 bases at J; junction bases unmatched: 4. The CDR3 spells CAISEPGQGYYEQYF. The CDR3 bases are TGTGCCATCAGTGAGCCGGGACAGGGGTACTACGAGCAGTACTTC.

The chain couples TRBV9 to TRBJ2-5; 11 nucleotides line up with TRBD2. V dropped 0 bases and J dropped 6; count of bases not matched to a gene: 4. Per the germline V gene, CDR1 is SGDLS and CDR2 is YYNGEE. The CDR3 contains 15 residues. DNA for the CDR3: TGTGCCAGCAGCGTAGACACTAGCGGGGGCAAGACCCAGTACTTC. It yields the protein CASSVDTSGGKTQYF.

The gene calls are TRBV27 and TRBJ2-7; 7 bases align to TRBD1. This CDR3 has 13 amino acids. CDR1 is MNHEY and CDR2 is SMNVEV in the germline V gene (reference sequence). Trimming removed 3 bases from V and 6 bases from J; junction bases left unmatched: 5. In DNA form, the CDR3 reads TGTGCCAGCAGTTTCGGGGCAGGGGGCGAGCAGTACTTC. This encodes CASSFGAGGEQYF.